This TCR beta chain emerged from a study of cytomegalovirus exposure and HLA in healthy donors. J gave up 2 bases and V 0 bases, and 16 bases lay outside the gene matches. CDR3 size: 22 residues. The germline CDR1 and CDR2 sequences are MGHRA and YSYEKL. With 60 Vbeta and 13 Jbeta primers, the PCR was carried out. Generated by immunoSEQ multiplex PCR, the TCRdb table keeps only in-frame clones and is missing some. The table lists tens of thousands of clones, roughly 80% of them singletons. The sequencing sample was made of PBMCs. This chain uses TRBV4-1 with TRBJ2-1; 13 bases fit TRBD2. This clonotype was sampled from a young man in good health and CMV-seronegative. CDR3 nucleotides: TGCGCCAGCAGCCAAGATACAAATTACGGACTAGCGGGGGTCCGGGCCTACAATGAGCAGTTCTTC. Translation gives CASSQDTNYGLAGVRAYNEQFF.